The 10 T cell receptor beta chains in this list originate from one sample, sequenced in a study of blood T cell repertoires in COVID-19. TCRdb's copy holds only in-frame clones and misses some; the assay was immunoSEQ multiplex PCR. Here the sample spans under 350,000 clones, about 93% being singletons. Input material: peripheral blood. Every receptor here comes from a woman aged 25-40 years with COVID-19, enrolled during active disease.

This rearrangement joins TRBV12-3 or TRBV12-4 to TRBJ2-7; perhaps TRBD2 as D (6 bases). V shed 6 bases and J shed 6 bases, with 12 bases lying between them. The CDR3 runs to 12 residues. The CDR3 protein is CASSRDFREQYF. In DNA, the CDR3 is TGTGCCAGCAGCAGGGACTTCCGCGAGCAGTACTTC.

The chain joins TRBV6-1 to TRBJ1-5; a weak D match, TRBD1 (5 bases). The CDR3 runs 19 residues. In germline, CDR1 is MNHNS, CDR2 SASEGT. V was clipped by 0 bases and J by 0 bases, with 18 bases between them. Here the CDR3 DNA reads TGTGCCAGCAGTGAAGCGGTTGGTGGAGGGGCGTATAGCAATCAGCCCCAGCATTTT. It yields the protein CASSEAVGGGAYSNQPQHF.

The chain recombines TRBV29-1 with TRBJ1-1; 7 nucleotides align to TRBD1. The V and J ends lost 2 bases and 4 bases, in that order; junction bases with no gene match: 7. Germline lookup yields CDR1 SQVTM and CDR2 ANQGSEA. The CDR3 runs to 14 residues. The CDR3 is CSVERTGAPTEAFF. CDR3 bases: TGCAGCGTTGAACGAACAGGGGCTCCCACTGAAGCTTTCTTT.

This clone was picked up one time. The chain recombines TRBV3-1 (or the pseudogene TRBV3-2) with TRBJ1-6; tentative D call: TRBD1 (5 bases). With 2 bases removed from V and 8 bases from J, the gap between germline ends came to 19 bases. The CDR3 is made up of 17 amino acids. Germline V gene data show CDR1 as LGHDT and CDR2 as YNNKEL (reference sequence). The CDR3 DNA reads as TGTGCCAGCAGCCAACGCTCAGGGCCATCATTCTATTCACCCCTCCACTTT. This translates into CASSQRSGPSFYSPLHF.

The chain employs TRBV4-1 and TRBJ1-5; 11 nucleotides line up with TRBD1. This CDR3 contains 18 residues. J gave up 2 bases and V 4 bases, and 10 bases lay outside the gene matches. Germline V gene data show CDR1 as MGHRA and CDR2 as YSYEKL. The CDR3 DNA sequence: TGCGCCAGCAGCCGCAGAGCTCCGGGACAGGGGGGCAATCAGCCCCAGCATTTT. Encoded protein: CASSRRAPGQGGNQPQHF.

J is TRBJ2-7 and V is TRBV5-6; weak D call: TRBD1 (6 bases). Germline V CDR1 and CDR2: SGHDT, YYEEEE. V was pared by 0 bases and J by 3 bases, with 13 bases between. This CDR3 has 15 residues. The chain's CDR3 is CASSLGPGDIYEQYF. The CDR3 region has the DNA TGTGCCAGCAGCTTGGGGCCAGGGGATATCTACGAGCAGTACTTC. The variable domain in full, with the rest retrieved from reference TRBV5-6 and TRBJ2-7, is DAGVTQSPTHLIKTRGQQVTLRCSPKSGHDTVSWYQQALGQGPQFIFQYYEEEERQRGNFPDRFSGHQFPNYSSELNVNALLLGDSALYLCASSLGPGDIYEQYFGPGTRLTVT.

This sequence joins TRBV7-9 and TRBJ2-5, with a weak D call TRBD1 (5 bases). The CDR3 is 17 amino acids. The V end lost 4 bases, the J end lost 2 bases, and 20 bases lay between the germline ends. Germline V gives CDR1 SEHNR, CDR2 FQNEAQ (reference sequence). CDR3 loop: CASSSRVVRVGQETQYF. The CDR3 coding sequence is TGTGCCAGCAGCTCTAGGGTGGTCAGGGTTGGGCAAGAGACCCAGTACTTC.

The genes are TRBV6-2 or TRBV6-3 and TRBJ2-2, with TRBD2 as a possible D gene (5 bases). Per the germline V gene, CDR1 is MNHEY and CDR2 is SVGEGT. There are 18 residues in the CDR3. Trimming removed 5 bases at V and 5 bases at J, with 24 bases between. The CDR3 DNA follows: TGTGCCAGCAGTGCCTCACTAGGGAGAGGGAGCCGGACCGGGGAGCTGTTTTTT. It encodes CASSASLGRGSRTGELFF.

This clone was counted a few times. This chain links TRBV9 with TRBJ1-3; weak D call: TRBD1 (5 bases). Germline loops: CDR1 SGDLS, CDR2 YYNGEE. This CDR3 is built from 15 residues. V dropped 0 bases and J dropped 0 bases, with 7 bases sitting between them. CDR3 in amino acids: CASSVDGASGNTIYF. CDR3 nucleotides: TGTGCCAGCAGCGTAGATGGGGCCTCTGGAAACACCATATATTTT.

The chain uses TRBV19 and TRBJ1-5, with 7 positions matching TRBD1. The V segment lost 1 base and the J segment 2 bases; nucleotides outside the gene matches: 8. Germline CDR1 is LNHDA and CDR2 is SQIVND (reference sequence). The CDR3 runs to 17 residues. CDR3: CASSIGSGTVGNQPQHF. The CDR3 coding sequence is TGTGCCAGTAGTATAGGGTCAGGGACAGTGGGCAATCAGCCCCAGCATTTT.